Below are 25 T cell receptor beta chains sequenced from a single sample in a study of cytomegalovirus exposure and HLA in healthy donors (TCRdb year 2017). The receptor library was made with the immunoSEQ multiplex PCR assay. TCRdb retrieved this table from immuneACCESS and kept in-frame rearrangements only. Not all clones are present; in checked studies, unresolved V genes account for under half, and no reason is known for the remainder. In this sample the table shows roughly 90,000 clones, 85% of which occur a single time. The ten biggest clones cover 20% of the sample. Sequencing was performed on PBMCs. These receptors were obtained from a man between 18 and 35 years old in good health and CMV-seropositive.

In its sample, this clone was seen a few times. The CDR3 protein is CASSLGYWAGTGELFF. The CDR3 DNA is TGTGCCAGCAGCCTCGGTTATTGGGCGGGGACCGGGGAGCTGTTTTTT. The chain links TRBV7-9 to TRBJ2-2, with D maybe TRBD2 (6 bases). The CDR3 is 16 residues long. Germline V gene sequence: CDR1 SEHNR, CDR2 FQNEAQ (reference sequence). The V and J ends lost 5 bases and 5 bases respectively, with 18 bases between them.

This chain joins TRBV29-1 and TRBJ1-1; possibly TRBD1 for D (6 bases). CDR1 is SQVTM, CDR2 ANQGSEA, per germline. This CDR3 spans 11 amino acids. The V end lost 7 bases, the J end lost 6 bases, and 12 bases lay between the germline ends. The CDR3 DNA reads as TGCAGCGCCTACAGGGTTGCTGAAGCTTTCTTT. Translated: CSAYRVAEAFF.

The rearrangement links TRBV27 to TRBJ2-5, with D possibly matching TRBD1 (5 bases). Germline assignment: CDR1 MNHEY and CDR2 SMNVEV (reference sequence). Trimming removed 2 bases at V and 0 bases at J, with 10 bases between. The length of the CDR3 is 15 residues. Here the CDR3 reads CASSLRGFNQETQYF. CDR3 nucleotides: TGTGCCAGCAGTTTAAGGGGATTCAACCAAGAGACCCAGTACTTC.

The DNA of the CDR3 is TGTGCCAGCACCACTCGGCACAGTACCTTGGATACGCAGTATTTT. This translates into CASTTRHSTLDTQYF. The chain links TRBV27 to TRBJ2-3; D not certain. The V end was cut by 7 bases, the J end by 6 bases, with 20 bases between. Per germline, CDR1 MNHEY and CDR2 SMNVEV (reference sequence). This CDR3 spans 15 amino acids.

The V and J genes are TRBV28 and TRBJ2-7; a weak D match, TRBD1 (6 bases). With 5 bases removed from V and 1 base from J, the gap between germline ends came to 15 bases. CDR1 is MDHEN, CDR2 SYDVKM, per germline. The CDR3 contains 15 residues. CDR3 amino acids: CASSKPGHQSYEQYF. The CDR3 DNA sequence: TGTGCCAGCAGTAAGCCGGGACATCAATCCTACGAGCAGTACTTC.

This rearrangement joins TRBV7-3 to TRBJ2-2; TRBD2 agrees at 13 bases. Trimming removed 5 bases from V and 6 bases from J; junction bases left unmatched: 18. Germline CDR1 is SGHTA and CDR2 is FQGTGA. The length of the CDR3 is 20 residues. The CDR3 region has the DNA TGTGCCAGCAGCGCGACTCCCCAAACTAGCGGGAGGGCCGTGGCCGGGGAGCTGTTTTTT. As protein: CASSATPQTSGRAVAGELFF.

The J gene is TRBJ1-1, the V gene TRBV6-6; D possibly corresponds to TRBD1 (6 bases). The CDR3 contains 15 residues. Trimming stripped 2 bases from V and 3 bases from J, with 13 bases between. Looked up from germline, CDR1 is MNHNY and CDR2 is SVGAGI (reference sequence). CDR3 nucleotides: TGTGCCAGCAGTTACGGGGGGGGGCGGGACACTGAAGCTTTCTTT. Translation gives CASSYGGGRDTEAFF.

The chain recombines TRBV7-8 with TRBJ2-1; D is possibly TRBD2 (6 bases). CDR1 and CDR2 (germline): SGHVS, FQNEAQ. This CDR3 comprises 15 residues. V lost 5 bases and J 7 bases, leaving 18 bases between the germline ends. CDR3 nucleotides: TGTGCCAGCAGCCCCCCCGGAGGGCCGGCTAATGAGCAGTTCTTC. It is translated as CASSPPGGPANEQFF. Based on the CDR3 plus reference TRBV7-8 and TRBJ2-1, the full variable domain is GAGVSQSPRYKVAKRGQDVALRCDPISGHVSLFWYQQALGQGPEFLTYFQNEAQLDKSGLPSDRFFAERPEGSVSTLKIQRTQQEDSAVYLCASSPPGGPANEQFFGPGTRLTVL.

The J gene is TRBJ1-4, the V gene TRBV7-9, with D possibly matching TRBD1 (6 bases). Deletions cut 3 bases from V and 8 bases from J, with 13 bases between. This CDR3 spans 14 amino acids. Germline V lookup: CDR1 SEHNR, CDR2 FQNEAQ (reference sequence). CDR3 in DNA: TGTGCCAGCAGCTTGTCACAGGGAGGGGAAAAACTGTTTTTT. This sequence encodes CASSLSQGGEKLFF. The full variable domain, completed using reference TRBV7-9 and TRBJ1-4, is DTGVSQNPRHKITKRGQNVTFRCDPISEHNRLYWYRQTLGQGPEFLTYFQNEAQLEKSRLLSDRFSAERPKGSFSTLEIQRTEQGDSAMYLCASSLSQGGEKLFFGSGTQLSVL.

This clone was picked up a small number of times. The chain employs TRBV18 and TRBJ2-7; weak D call: TRBD2 (6 bases). V shed 3 bases and J shed 6 bases, with 15 bases lying between them. The CDR3 runs to 14 residues. Germline CDR1 reads KGHSH; CDR2 reads LQKENI. The CDR3 protein is CASSPAGPPAEQYF. The CDR3 bases are TGTGCCAGCTCACCGGCGGGACCCCCGGCCGAGCAGTACTTC.

The chain uses TRBV30 and TRBJ1-5; 7 nucleotides agree with TRBD1. Germline CDR1 is GTSNPN and CDR2 is SVGIG (reference sequence). This CDR3 is 16 amino acids long. V lost 3 bases to trimming and J lost 0 bases; unmatched junction nucleotides: 8. CDR3 in amino acids: CAWRKGQLLSNQPQHF. As DNA, the CDR3 is TGTGCCTGGAGGAAGGGACAGCTACTTAGCAATCAGCCCCAGCATTTT. Based on the CDR3 plus reference TRBV30 and TRBJ1-5, the full variable domain is SQTIHQWPATLVQPVGSPLSLECTVEGTSNPNLYWYRQAAGRGLQLLFYSVGIGQISSEVPQNLSASRPQDRQFILSSKKLLLSDSGFYLCAWRKGQLLSNQPQHFGDGTRLSIL.

The chain employs TRBV2 and TRBJ2-3; D gene uncertain. The CDR3 contains 16 residues. Trimming removed 5 bases at V and 3 bases at J, with 18 bases between. Germline assignment: CDR1 SNHLY and CDR2 FYNNEI. The DNA for the CDR3 is TGTGCCAGCAGTCCCTATGACACTCAAATTACAGATACGCAGTATTTT. It codes for CASSPYDTQITDTQYF.

The chain is built from TRBV6-1 and TRBJ2-5; 7 bases are shared with TRBD1. Per germline, CDR1 MNHNS and CDR2 SASEGT. The CDR3 is 13 residues long. Germline trimming cut 5 bases from V and 0 bases from J; bases unmatched to any gene: 0. The CDR3 DNA reads TGTGCCAGCAGTACAGGGGACCAAGAGACCCAGTACTTC. Its protein product is CASSTGDQETQYF.

The V gene is TRBV2, the J gene TRBJ2-5; TRBD2 matches at 15 bases. The germline gives CDR1 SNHLY, CDR2 FYNNEI. The CDR3 covers 19 residues. V dropped 1 base and J dropped 5; count of bases not matched to a gene: 11. The CDR3 nucleotides are TGTGCCAGCAGTGAAGTGGAAGGGACCGGGACTAGCGGGAGGGAGACCCAGTACTTC. This gives the protein CASSEVEGTGTSGRETQYF.

V and J are TRBV6-1 and TRBJ2-7, with 9 bases that match TRBD1. The CDR3 is 14 residues long. V dropped 5 bases and J dropped 4; count of bases not matched to a gene: 6. The germline gives CDR1 MNHNS, CDR2 SASEGT. CDR3 protein: CASSLQGAAYEQYV. For the CDR3, the DNA is TGTGCCAGCAGTTTACAGGGGGCGGCTTACGAGCAGTACGTC.

V gene TRBV25-1 combines with J gene TRBJ2-7; D gene uncertain. This CDR3 is 14 amino acids long. Germline V gene lookup returns CDR1 MGHDK and CDR2 SYGVNS. V lost 0 bases and J lost 0, with 6 bases in between. CDR3 region: CASSEYSGSYEQYF. CDR3 in DNA: TGTGCCAGCAGTGAATACTCAGGCTCCTACGAGCAGTACTTC.

The gene calls are TRBV6-1 and TRBJ1-2, with TRBD1 identical over 10 bases. The CDR3 runs to 18 residues. J was trimmed by 3 bases and V by 4 bases; bases with no gene match: 14. Per germline, CDR1 MNHNS and CDR2 SASEGT. The CDR3 nucleotides read TGTGCCAGCAGTGTGGGACAGGGGAAAATGGACGGGCACTATGGCTACACCTTC. Its translation: CASSVGQGKMDGHYGYTF.

The chain has TRBV5-1 and TRBJ1-4; tentative D call: TRBD1 (5 bases). This CDR3 spans 16 amino acids. V was pared by 4 bases and J by 2 bases, with 15 bases between. Germline lookup yields CDR1 SGHRS and CDR2 YFSETQ. This CDR3 reads CASSLNGGNTNEKLFF. The CDR3 region has the DNA TGCGCCAGCAGCCTGAACGGGGGTAATACTAATGAAAAACTGTTTTTT.

CDR3 DNA sequence: TGTGCCAGCAGCATGGACAGATCCAATCAGCCCCAGCATTTT. It yields the protein CASSMDRSNQPQHF. The V and J genes are TRBV27 and TRBJ1-5, with D perhaps matching TRBD1 (6 bases). The CDR3 is 14 amino acids. With 6 bases removed from V and 3 bases from J, the gap between germline ends came to 12 bases. Germline V CDR1 and CDR2: MNHEY, SMNVEV (reference sequence).

The table lists this clone with many counts. The rearrangement uses TRBV19 and TRBJ1-4; D is perhaps TRBD1 (5 bases). V gave up 5 bases and J gave up 12 bases, with 16 bases separating them. This CDR3 has 13 residues. Germline values: CDR1 LNHDA, CDR2 SQIVND (reference sequence). The CDR3 DNA reads as TGTGCCAGTAGTTACGGCACCTCGGGGGAACTGTTTTTT. This sequence encodes CASSYGTSGELFF.

This chain links TRBV5-1 with TRBJ1-1; 7 nucleotides match TRBD1. Per the germline V gene, CDR1 is SGHRS and CDR2 is YFSETQ. CDR3 length equals 12 residues. With 3 bases clipped from V and 10 bases from J, the junction kept 6 bases outside the gene matches. CDR3 DNA sequence: TGCGCCAGCAGCTACTCGGGACAGACAGCTTTCTTT. Translation: CASSYSGQTAFF.

This rearrangement joins TRBV27 to TRBJ1-1; D possibly corresponds to TRBD1 (5 bases). The CDR3 length is 11 residues. Trimming took 7 bases from V and 4 from J, leaving 7 bases between them. Germline CDR1 is MNHEY and CDR2 is SMNVEV (reference sequence). The CDR3 DNA reads as TGTGCCAGCAAAGGGGCCACTGAAGCTTTCTTT. As protein: CASKGATEAFF.

V and J are TRBV11-2 and TRBJ2-7; possible D gene TRBD2, 6 bases. CDR3 length equals 14 residues. The germline CDR1 and CDR2 sequences are SGHAT and FQNNGV. V lost 1 base and J lost 3, with 10 bases in between. The chain's CDR3 is CASSLGGASYEQYF. The DNA for the CDR3 is TGTGCCAGCAGCTTAGGCGGGGCCAGCTACGAGCAGTACTTC. Looking up the rest from reference TRBV11-2 and TRBJ2-7 gives the full variable domain: EAGVAQSPRYKIIEKRQSVAFWCNPISGHATLYWYQQILGQGPKLLIQFQNNGVVDDSQLPKDRFSAERLKGVDSTLKIQPAKLEDSAVYLCASSLGGASYEQYFGPGTRLTVT.

The chain recombines TRBV7-2 with TRBJ1-2; D might be TRBD1 (6 bases). V was shortened by 3 bases and J by 5 bases, with 16 bases between the two germline ends. CDR3 length: 15 amino acids. Germline loops: CDR1 SGHTA, CDR2 FQGNSA. The CDR3 is CASSLVQQGGYGYTF. CDR3 in DNA: TGTGCCAGCAGCTTGGTACAACAGGGAGGGTATGGCTACACCTTC.

The V gene is TRBV4-1, the J gene TRBJ2-3, with 10 bases that match TRBD1. V lost 3 bases, J lost 0 bases, and 3 bases stayed unmatched. There are 16 residues in the CDR3. The germline CDR1 and CDR2 sequences are MGHRA and YSYEKL. The CDR3 nucleotides are TGCGCCAGCAGCCATGGACAGGGGGTTAGCACAGATACGCAGTATTTT. Protein sequence: CASSHGQGVSTDTQYF.